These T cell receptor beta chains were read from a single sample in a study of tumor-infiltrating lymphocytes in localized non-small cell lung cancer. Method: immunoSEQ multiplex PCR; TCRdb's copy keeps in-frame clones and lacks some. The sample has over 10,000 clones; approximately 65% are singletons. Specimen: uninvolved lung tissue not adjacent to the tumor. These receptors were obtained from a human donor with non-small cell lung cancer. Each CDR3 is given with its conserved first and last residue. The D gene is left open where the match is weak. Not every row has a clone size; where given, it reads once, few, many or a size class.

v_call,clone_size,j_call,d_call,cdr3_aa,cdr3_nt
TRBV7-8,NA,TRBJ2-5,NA,CASRRNRDQETQYF,TGTGCCAGCAGGAGAAATAGAGATCAAGAGACCCAGTACTTC
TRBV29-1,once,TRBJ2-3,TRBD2,CSVLLAGGSTDTQYF,TGCAGCGTGCTACTAGCGGGGGGAAGTACAGATACGCAGTATTTT
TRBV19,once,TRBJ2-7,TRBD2,CASSRQAGGYEQYF,TGTGCCAGTAGCCGACAGGCGGGGGGCTACGAGCAGTACTTC
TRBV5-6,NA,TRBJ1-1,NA,CASSLLTATLNTEAFF,TGTGCCAGCAGCTTGTTGACAGCCACTTTGAACACTGAAGCTTTCTTT
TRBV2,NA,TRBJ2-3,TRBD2,CASSPPSGRIGDTQYF,TGTGCCAGCAGCCCCCCTAGCGGGAGGATCGGTGATACGCAGTATTTT
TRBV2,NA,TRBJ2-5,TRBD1,CASRDRAQETQYF,TGTGCCAGCAGGGACAGGGCACAAGAGACCCAGTACTTC
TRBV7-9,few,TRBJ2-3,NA,CASSAPLSDTQYF,TGTGCCAGCAGCGCTCCCCTCTCAGATACGCAGTATTTT
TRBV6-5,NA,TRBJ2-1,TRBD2,CATSTGLASKNEQFF,TGTGCCACCTCCACCGGACTAGCGTCCAAAAATGAGCAGTTCTTC
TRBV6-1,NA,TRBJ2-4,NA,CASSEFLAKNIQYF,TGTGCCAGCAGTGAATTCCTAGCCAAAAACATTCAGTACTTC
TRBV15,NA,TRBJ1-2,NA,CATSRGGDGYGYTF,TGTGCCACCAGCAGAGGGGGGGATGGCTATGGCTACACCTTC
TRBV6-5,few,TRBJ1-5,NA,CASSYRGNNQPQHF,TGTGCCAGCAGTTACAGGGGAAACAATCAGCCCCAGCATTTT
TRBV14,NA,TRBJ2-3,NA,CASSQPGLYPDTQYF,TGTGCCAGCAGCCAACCGGGCCTCTATCCAGATACGCAGTATTTT
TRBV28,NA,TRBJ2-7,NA,CASGPLSKSYEQYF,TGTGCCAGCGGACCTCTGTCCAAGTCCTACGAGCAGTACTTC
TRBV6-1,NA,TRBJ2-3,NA,CASRRGGPTDTQYF,TGTGCCAGCAGAAGAGGCGGGCCCACAGATACGCAGTATTTT
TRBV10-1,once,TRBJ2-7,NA,CASSELGSYEQYF,TGCGCCAGCAGTGAATTAGGATCCTACGAGCAGTACTTC
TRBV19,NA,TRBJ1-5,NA,CASSTLTASNQPQHF,TGTGCCAGTAGTACCTTGACAGCTTCAAATCAGCCCCAGCATTTT
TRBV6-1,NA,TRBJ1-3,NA,CASSETGISGNTIYF,TGTGCCAGCAGTGAAACTGGGATCTCTGGAAACACCATATATTTT
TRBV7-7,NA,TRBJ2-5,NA,CASSSEGETQYF,TGTGCCAGCAGCTCCGAGGGGGAGACCCAGTACTTC
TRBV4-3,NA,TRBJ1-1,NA,CASSQASYRAAFF,TGCGCCAGCAGCCAAGCCTCATACAGGGCGGCTTTCTTT
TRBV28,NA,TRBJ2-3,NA,CASSLTGPSSTDTQYF,TGTGCCAGCAGTTTAACGGGTCCCTCCAGCACAGATACGCAGTATTTT